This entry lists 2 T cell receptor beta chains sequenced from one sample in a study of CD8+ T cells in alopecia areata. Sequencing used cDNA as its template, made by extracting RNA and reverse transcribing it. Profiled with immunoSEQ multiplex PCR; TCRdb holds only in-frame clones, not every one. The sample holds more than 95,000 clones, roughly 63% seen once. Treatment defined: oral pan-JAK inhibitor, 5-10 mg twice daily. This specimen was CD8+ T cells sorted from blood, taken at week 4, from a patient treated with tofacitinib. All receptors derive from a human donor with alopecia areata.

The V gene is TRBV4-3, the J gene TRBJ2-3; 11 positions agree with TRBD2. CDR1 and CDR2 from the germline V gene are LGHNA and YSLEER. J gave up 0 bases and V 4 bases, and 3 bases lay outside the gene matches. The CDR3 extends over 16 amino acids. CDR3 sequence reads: CASSLGTSGSTDTQYF. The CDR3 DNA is TGCGCCAGCAGCCTCGGGACTAGCGGAAGCACAGATACGCAGTATTTT.

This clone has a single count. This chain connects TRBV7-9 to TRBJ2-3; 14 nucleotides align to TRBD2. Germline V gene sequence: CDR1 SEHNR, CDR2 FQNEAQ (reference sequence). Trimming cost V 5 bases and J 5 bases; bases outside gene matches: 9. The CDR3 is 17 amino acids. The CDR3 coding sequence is TGTGCCAGCAGCCGTGGGACTAGCGGGGGAAAGGAAGATACGCAGTATTTT. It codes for CASSRGTSGGKEDTQYF.